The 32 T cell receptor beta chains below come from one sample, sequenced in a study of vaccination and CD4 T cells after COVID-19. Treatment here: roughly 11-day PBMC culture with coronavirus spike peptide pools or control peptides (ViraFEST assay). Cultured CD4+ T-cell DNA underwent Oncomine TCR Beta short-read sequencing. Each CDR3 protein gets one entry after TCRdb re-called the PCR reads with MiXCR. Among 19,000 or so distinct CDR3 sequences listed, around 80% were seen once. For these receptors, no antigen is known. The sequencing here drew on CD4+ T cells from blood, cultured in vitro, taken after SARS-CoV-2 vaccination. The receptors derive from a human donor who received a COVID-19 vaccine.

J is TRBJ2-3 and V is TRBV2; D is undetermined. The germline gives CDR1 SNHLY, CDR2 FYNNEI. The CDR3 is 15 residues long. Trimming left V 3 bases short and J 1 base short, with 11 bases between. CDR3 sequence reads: CASSDADLRTDTQYF. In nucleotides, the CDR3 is TGTGCCAGCAGTGATGCGGACCTCCGCACAGATACGCAGTATTTT.

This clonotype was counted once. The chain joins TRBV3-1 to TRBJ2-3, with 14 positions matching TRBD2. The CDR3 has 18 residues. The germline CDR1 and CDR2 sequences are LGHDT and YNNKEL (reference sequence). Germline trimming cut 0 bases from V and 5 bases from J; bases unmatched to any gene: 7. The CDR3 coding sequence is TGTGCCAGCAGCCAAGATACGACTAGCGGGGGGGCCAAAGATACGCAGTATTTT. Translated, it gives CASSQDTTSGGAKDTQYF.

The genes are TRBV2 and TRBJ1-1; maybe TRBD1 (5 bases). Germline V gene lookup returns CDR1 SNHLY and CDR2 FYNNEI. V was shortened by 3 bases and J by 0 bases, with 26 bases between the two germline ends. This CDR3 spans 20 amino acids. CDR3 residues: CASSDMGLGGVVRMNTEAFF. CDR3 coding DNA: TGTGCCAGCAGTGATATGGGGTTAGGAGGGGTTGTACGGATGAACACTGAAGCTTTCTTT.

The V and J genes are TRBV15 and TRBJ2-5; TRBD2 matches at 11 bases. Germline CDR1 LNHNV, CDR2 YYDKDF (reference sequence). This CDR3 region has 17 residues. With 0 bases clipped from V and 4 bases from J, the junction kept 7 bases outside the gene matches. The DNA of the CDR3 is TGTGCCACCAGCAGAGAGATTAGCGGGGGGGCCGGAGAGACCCAGTACTTC. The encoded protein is CATSREISGGAGETQYF.

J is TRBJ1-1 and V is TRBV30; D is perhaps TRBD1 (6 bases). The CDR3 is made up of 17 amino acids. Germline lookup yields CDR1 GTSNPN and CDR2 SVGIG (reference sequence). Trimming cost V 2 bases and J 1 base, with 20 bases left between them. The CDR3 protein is CAWSPPPPGTKNTEAFF. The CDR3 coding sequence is TGTGCCTGGAGTCCTCCCCCCCCCGGGACAAAGAACACTGAAGCTTTCTTT.

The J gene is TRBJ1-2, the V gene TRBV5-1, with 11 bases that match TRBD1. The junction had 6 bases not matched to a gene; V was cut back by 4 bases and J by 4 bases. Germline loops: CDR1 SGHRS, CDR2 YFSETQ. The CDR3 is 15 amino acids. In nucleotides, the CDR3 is TGCGCCAGCAGCCAAGGACAGGGGGCCGGCTATGGCTACACCTTC. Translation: CASSQGQGAGYGYTF. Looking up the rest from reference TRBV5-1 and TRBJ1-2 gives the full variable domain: KAGVTQTPRYLIKTRGQQVTLSCSPISGHRSVSWYQQTPGQGLQFLFEYFSETQRNKGNFPGRFSGRQFSNSRSEMNVSTLELGDSALYLCASSQGQGAGYGYTFGSGTRLTVV.

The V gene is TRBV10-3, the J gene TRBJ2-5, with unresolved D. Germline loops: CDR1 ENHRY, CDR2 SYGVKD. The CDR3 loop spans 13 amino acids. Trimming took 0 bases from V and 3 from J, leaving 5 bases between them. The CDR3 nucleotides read TGTGCCATCAGTGAGTCACGTGAAGAGACCCAGTACTTC. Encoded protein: CAISESREETQYF.

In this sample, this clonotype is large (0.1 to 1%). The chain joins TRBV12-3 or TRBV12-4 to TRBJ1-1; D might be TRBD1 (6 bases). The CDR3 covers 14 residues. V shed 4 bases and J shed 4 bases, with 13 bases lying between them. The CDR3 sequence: CASSYAGEGTEAFF. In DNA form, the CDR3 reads TGTGCCAGCAGTTACGCAGGGGAGGGCACTGAAGCTTTCTTT.

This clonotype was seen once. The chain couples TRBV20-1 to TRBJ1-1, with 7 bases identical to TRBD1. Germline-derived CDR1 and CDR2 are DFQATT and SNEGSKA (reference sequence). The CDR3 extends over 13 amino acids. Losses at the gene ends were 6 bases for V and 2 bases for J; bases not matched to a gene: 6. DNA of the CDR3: TGCAGTGCCCACAGGGGCGCAAACACTGAAGCTTTCTTT. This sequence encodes CSAHRGANTEAFF.

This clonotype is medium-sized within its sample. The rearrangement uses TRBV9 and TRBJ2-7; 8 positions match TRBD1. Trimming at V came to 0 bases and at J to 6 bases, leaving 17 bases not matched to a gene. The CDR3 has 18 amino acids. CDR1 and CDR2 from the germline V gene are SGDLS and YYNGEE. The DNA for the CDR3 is TGTGCCAGCAGCGTAGGAAAGGGAAACTCGGACAGGGTAAGCGAGCAGTACTTC. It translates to CASSVGKGNSDRVSEQYF. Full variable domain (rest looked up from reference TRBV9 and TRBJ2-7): DSGVTQTPKHLITATGQRVTLRCSPRSGDLSVYWYQQSLDQGLQFLIQYYNGEERAKGNILERFSAQQFPDLHSELNLSSLELGDSALYFCASSVGKGNSDRVSEQYFGPGTRLTVT.

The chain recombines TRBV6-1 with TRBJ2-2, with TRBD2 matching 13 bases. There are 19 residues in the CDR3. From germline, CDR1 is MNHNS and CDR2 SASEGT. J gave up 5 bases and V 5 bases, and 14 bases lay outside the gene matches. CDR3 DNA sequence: TGTGCCAGCAGTCCAAGGACTAGCGGGGGATATGTGGGGACCGGGGAGCTGTTTTTT. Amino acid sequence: CASSPRTSGGYVGTGELFF.

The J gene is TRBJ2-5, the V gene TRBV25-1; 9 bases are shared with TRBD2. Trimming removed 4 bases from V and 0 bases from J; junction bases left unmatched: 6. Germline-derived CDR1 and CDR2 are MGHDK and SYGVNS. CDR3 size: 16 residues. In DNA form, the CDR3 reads TGTGCCAGCAGTGTGTCTAGCGGGGAGAACCAAGAGACCCAGTACTTC. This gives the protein CASSVSSGENQETQYF.

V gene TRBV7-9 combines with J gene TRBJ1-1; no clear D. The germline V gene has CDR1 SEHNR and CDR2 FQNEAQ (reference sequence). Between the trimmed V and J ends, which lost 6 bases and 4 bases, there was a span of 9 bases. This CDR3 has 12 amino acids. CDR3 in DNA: TGTGCCAGCAGTCTCACGGGCACTGAAGCTTTCTTT. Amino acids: CASSLTGTEAFF.

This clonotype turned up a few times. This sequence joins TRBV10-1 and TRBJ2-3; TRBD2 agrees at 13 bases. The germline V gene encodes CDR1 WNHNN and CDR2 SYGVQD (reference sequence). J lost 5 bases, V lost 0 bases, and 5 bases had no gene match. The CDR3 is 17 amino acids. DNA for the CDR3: TGCGCCAGCAGTGAGTCGGTACTAGCGGGGGGGGAAGATACGCAGTATTTT. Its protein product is CASSESVLAGGEDTQYF.

CDR3 residues: CASSEAGAGGYTF. As DNA, the CDR3 is TGTGCCAGCAGTGAGGCAGGGGCAGGGGGCTACACCTTC. The chain joins TRBV2 to TRBJ1-2; D might be TRBD1 (6 bases). CDR1 is SNHLY and CDR2 is FYNNEI in the germline V gene. The CDR3 has 13 amino acids. Trimming shortened V by 3 bases and J by 8 bases, and 13 bases separated the two germline ends. The complete variable domain, with remaining parts taken from reference TRBV2 and TRBJ1-2, reads EPEVTQTPSHQVTQMGQEVILRCVPISNHLYFYWYRQILGQKVEFLVSFYNNEISEKSEIFDDQFSVERPDGSNFTLKIRSTKLEDSAMYFCASSEAGAGGYTFGSGTRLTVV.

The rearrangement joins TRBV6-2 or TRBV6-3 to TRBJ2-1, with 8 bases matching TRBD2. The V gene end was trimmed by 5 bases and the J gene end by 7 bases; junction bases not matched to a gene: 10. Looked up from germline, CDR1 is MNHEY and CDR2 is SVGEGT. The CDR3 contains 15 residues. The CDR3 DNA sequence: TGTGCCAGCAGTACAAGCGGGGGCATAGGTAATGAGCAGTTCTTC. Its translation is CASSTSGGIGNEQFF.

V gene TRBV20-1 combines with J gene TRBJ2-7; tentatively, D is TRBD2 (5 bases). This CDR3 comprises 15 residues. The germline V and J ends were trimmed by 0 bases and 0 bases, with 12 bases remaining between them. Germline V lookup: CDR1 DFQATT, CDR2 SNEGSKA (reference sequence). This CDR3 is CSARDGRANSYEQYF. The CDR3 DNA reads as TGCAGTGCTAGAGACGGGCGGGCCAACTCCTACGAGCAGTACTTC.

This CDR3 is CAWSRGGEIRDGYTF. The CDR3 DNA is TGTGCCTGGAGTCGGGGAGGAGAGATTCGGGATGGCTACACCTTC. This rearrangement joins TRBV30 to TRBJ1-2, with unresolved D. From germline, CDR1 is GTSNPN and CDR2 SVGIG (reference sequence). The CDR3 is 15 residues long. Trimming shortened V by 2 bases and J by 6 bases, and 19 bases separated the two germline ends.

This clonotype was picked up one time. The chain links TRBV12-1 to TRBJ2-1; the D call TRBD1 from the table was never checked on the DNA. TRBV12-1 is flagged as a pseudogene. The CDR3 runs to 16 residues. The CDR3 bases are TGTGCCAGCAGCGCATTGCCTCCTACTAGGGGCCATGAGCAGTTCTTC. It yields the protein CASSALPPTRGHEQFF.

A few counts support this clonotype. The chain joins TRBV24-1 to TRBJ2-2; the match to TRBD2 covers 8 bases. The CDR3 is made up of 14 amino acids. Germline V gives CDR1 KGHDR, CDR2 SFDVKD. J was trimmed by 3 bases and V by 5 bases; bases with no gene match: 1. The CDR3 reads CATSVGLDTGELFF. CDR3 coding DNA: TGTGCCACCAGTGTGGGACTAGACACCGGGGAGCTGTTTTTT.

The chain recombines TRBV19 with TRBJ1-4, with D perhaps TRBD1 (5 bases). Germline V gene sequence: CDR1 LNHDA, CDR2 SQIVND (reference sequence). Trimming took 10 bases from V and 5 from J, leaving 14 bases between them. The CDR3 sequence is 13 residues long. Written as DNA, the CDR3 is TGTGCCACGGTGGACTGGGGGAATGAAAAACTGTTTTTT. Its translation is CATVDWGNEKLFF.

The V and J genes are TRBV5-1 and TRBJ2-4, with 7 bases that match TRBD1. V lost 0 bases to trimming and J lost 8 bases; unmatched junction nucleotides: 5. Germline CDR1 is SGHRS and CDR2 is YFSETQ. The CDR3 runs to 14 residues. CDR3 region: CASSLGGGPDIQYF. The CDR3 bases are TGCGCCAGCAGCTTGGGAGGGGGCCCTGACATTCAGTACTTC.

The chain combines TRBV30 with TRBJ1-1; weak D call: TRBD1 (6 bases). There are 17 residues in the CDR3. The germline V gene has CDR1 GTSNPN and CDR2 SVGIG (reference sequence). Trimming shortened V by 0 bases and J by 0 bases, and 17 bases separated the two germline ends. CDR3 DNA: TGTGCCTGGAGTGTAAGGACGGAGGGACACATGAACACTGAAGCTTTCTTT. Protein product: CAWSVRTEGHMNTEAFF.

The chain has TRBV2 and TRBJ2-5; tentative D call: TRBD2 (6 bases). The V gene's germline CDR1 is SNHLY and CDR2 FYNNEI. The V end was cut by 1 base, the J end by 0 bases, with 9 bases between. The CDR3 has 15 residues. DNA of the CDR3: TGTGCCAGCAGTGAAGGGGGACTTGACCAAGAGACCCAGTACTTC. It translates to CASSEGGLDQETQYF.

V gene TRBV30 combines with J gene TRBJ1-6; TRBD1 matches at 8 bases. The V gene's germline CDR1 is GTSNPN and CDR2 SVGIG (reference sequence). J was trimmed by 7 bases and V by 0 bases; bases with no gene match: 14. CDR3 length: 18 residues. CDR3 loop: CAWSVRGLQGARNSPLHF. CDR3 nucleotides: TGTGCCTGGAGTGTAAGGGGTCTCCAGGGGGCTCGGAATTCACCCCTCCACTTT.

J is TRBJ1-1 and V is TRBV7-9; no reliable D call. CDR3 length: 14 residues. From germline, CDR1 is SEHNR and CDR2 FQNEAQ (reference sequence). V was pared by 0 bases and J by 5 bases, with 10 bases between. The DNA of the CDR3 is TGTGCCAGCAGCTTAGCGGGCCGGAATACTGAAGCTTTCTTT. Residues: CASSLAGRNTEAFF.

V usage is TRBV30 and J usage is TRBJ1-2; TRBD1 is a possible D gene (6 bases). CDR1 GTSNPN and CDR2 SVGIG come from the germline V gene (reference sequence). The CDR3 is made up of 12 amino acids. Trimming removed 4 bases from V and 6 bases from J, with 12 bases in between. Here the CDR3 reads CAWNDRRDGYTF. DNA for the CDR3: TGTGCCTGGAACGACAGGAGGGATGGCTACACCTTC. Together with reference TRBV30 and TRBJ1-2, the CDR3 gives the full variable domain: SQTIHQWPATLVQPVGSPLSLECTVEGTSNPNLYWYRQAAGRGLQLLFYSVGIGQISSEVPQNLSASRPQDRQFILSSKKLLLSDSGFYLCAWNDRRDGYTFGSGTRLTVV.

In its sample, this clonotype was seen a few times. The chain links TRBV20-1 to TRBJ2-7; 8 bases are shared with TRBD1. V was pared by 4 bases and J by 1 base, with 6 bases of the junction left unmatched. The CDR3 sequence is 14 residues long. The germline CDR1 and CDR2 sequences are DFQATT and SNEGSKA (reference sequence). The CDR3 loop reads CSAMSGGLSYEQYF. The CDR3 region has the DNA TGCAGTGCTATGTCAGGGGGCCTTTCCTACGAGCAGTACTTC.

CDR3 protein: CSAPRRGITDTQYF. CDR3 DNA sequence: TGCAGTGCTCCCCGTCGCGGGATTACAGATACGCAGTATTTT. The V gene is TRBV20-1, the J gene TRBJ2-3, with D perhaps TRBD2 (6 bases). The CDR3 runs to 14 residues. The germline V and J ends were trimmed by 5 bases and 3 bases, with 15 bases remaining between them. Germline V gene data show CDR1 as DFQATT and CDR2 as SNEGSKA (reference sequence).

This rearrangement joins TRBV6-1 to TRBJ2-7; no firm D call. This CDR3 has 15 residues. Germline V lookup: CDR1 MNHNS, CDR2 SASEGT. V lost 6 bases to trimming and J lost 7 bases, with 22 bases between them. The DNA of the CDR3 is TGTGCCAGCAGAACACTGACATTAGTCCGTTGGGAGCAGTACTTC. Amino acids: CASRTLTLVRWEQYF.

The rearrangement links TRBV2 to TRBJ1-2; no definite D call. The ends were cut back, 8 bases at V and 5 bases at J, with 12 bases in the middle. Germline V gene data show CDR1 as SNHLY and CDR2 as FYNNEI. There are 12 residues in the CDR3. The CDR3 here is CASRISLYGYTF. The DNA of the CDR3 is TGTGCCAGCCGAATTTCCCTTTATGGCTACACCTTC.

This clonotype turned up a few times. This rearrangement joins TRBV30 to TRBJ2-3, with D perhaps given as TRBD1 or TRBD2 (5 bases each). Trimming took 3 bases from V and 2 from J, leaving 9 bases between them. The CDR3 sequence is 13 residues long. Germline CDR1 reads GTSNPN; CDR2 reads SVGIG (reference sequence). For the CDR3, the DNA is TGTGCCTGGAGAGGGGACCTCACAGATACGCAGTATTTT. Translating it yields CAWRGDLTDTQYF.